Below are 16 T cell receptor beta chains sequenced from a single sample in a study of T cells in narcolepsy. Some clones are missing from TCRdb's copy, which holds only in-frame ones; the method was immunoSEQ multiplex PCR. The repertoire includes some 32,000 clones, 79% of them detected once, and roughly 3.8% sits in the top ten. Sequenced: memory (CD45RA-) CD4+ T cells from blood. The receptors originated from a human donor in good health.

The genes are TRBV10-2 and TRBJ2-1; D may match TRBD1 or TRBD2 (6 bases each). Germline CDR1 is WSHSY and CDR2 is SAAADI. The CDR3 covers 16 residues. Trimming left V 0 bases short and J 6 bases short, with 15 bases between. As DNA, the CDR3 is TGCGCCAGCAGTGAGTCGGGGGCGGGGATCGCCAATGAGCAGTTCTTC. It specifies CASSESGAGIANEQFF.

The chain links TRBV27 to TRBJ1-2; 8 positions match TRBD1. Germline V gene lookup returns CDR1 MNHEY and CDR2 SMNVEV (reference sequence). The CDR3 is 14 residues long. J lost 2 bases, V lost 2 bases, and 1 base had no gene match. CDR3 amino acids: CASSLQGANYGYTF. DNA for the CDR3: TGTGCCAGCAGTTTACAGGGGGCAAACTATGGCTACACCTTC.

This rearrangement joins TRBV11-2 to TRBJ2-1; the match to TRBD2 covers 12 bases. The trim removed 3 bases at V and 1 base at J, leaving 10 bases unmatched. Per the germline V gene, CDR1 is SGHAT and CDR2 is FQNNGV. CDR3 length equals 19 residues. CDR3 sequence reads: CASSFSTSTSGRSYNEQFF. The CDR3 DNA follows: TGTGCCAGCAGCTTCTCTACAAGTACTAGCGGGAGGTCCTACAATGAGCAGTTCTTC.

V usage is TRBV5-5 and J usage is TRBJ2-1; 8 nucleotides agree with TRBD2. The junction had 5 bases not matched to a gene; V was cut back by 5 bases and J by 1 base. The CDR3 runs 15 residues. CDR1 is SGHKS, CDR2 YYEKEE, per germline (reference sequence). The DNA for the CDR3 is TGTGCCAGCAGTCTCAGCGGGAGTTCCTACAATGAGCAGTTCTTC. This codes for CASSLSGSSYNEQFF.

The rearrangement links TRBV27 to TRBJ1-1; D gene unclear. With 3 bases removed from V and 11 bases from J, the gap between germline ends came to 22 bases. Germline-derived CDR1 and CDR2 are MNHEY and SMNVEV (reference sequence). This CDR3 contains 15 residues. The CDR3 protein is CASSFVGGAAGEAFF. For the CDR3, the DNA is TGTGCCAGCAGTTTTGTGGGAGGCGCCGCCGGTGAGGCTTTCTTT.

The chain combines TRBV29-1 with TRBJ1-1, with no clear D. The germline V gene encodes CDR1 SQVTM and CDR2 ANQGSEA. The CDR3 is made up of 13 amino acids. The CDR3 loop is CSVHREVDTEAFF. The DNA for the CDR3 is TGCAGTGTTCATAGGGAGGTCGACACTGAAGCTTTCTTT.

The chain recombines TRBV6-1 with TRBJ1-2; a possible D gene is TRBD1 (5 bases). CDR1 and CDR2 (germline): MNHNS, SASEGT. The CDR3 runs 13 residues. V was pared by 6 bases and J by 1 base, with 9 bases between. CDR3 loop: CASSLDSNYGYTF. The CDR3 DNA sequence: TGTGCCAGCAGCCTCGACAGTAACTATGGCTACACCTTC.

The J gene is TRBJ2-1, the V gene TRBV27; 13 bases map to TRBD2. J was trimmed by 10 bases and V by 2 bases; bases with no gene match: 5. The CDR3 is 15 residues long. Germline CDR1 MNHEY, CDR2 SMNVEV (reference sequence). The CDR3 bases are TGTGCCAGCAGTTTAAGACTAGCGGGAGGACGGGAGCAGTTCTTC. It yields the protein CASSLRLAGGREQFF.

This chain links TRBV25-1 with TRBJ2-1, with 12 bases fitting TRBD2. This CDR3 is built from 15 residues. J was trimmed by 7 bases and V by 6 bases; bases with no gene match: 7. Germline V CDR1 and CDR2: MGHDK, SYGVNS. In DNA form, the CDR3 reads TGTGCCAGCAGCCCTAGCGGGAGGGCCGGGAATGAGCAGTTCTTC. Its translation: CASSPSGRAGNEQFF.

The CDR3 reads CASSLGRTLHGETQYF. CDR3 DNA sequence: TGTGCCAGCAGCTTGGGACGGACCCTCCATGGAGAGACCCAGTACTTC. The J gene is TRBJ2-5, the V gene TRBV7-7; either TRBD1 or TRBD2 may supply D (5 bases each). Trimming took off 3 bases at V and 4 bases at J, with 18 bases between the two ends. CDR1 and CDR2 from the germline V gene are SSHAT and FNYEAQ (reference sequence). The CDR3 is 16 residues long.

The chain couples TRBV30 to TRBJ1-6, with 7 bases aligning to TRBD1. V gave up 8 bases and J gave up 5 bases; unmatched junction bases: 6. Germline V CDR1 and CDR2: GTSNPN, SVGIG (reference sequence). This CDR3 comprises 13 residues. The CDR3 DNA follows: TGTGCCGTGCACAGGGGTAATAATTCACCCCTCCACTTT. It specifies CAVHRGNNSPLHF.

The genes are TRBV11-2 and TRBJ2-7; maybe TRBD2 (6 bases). Trimming took 1 base from V and 1 from J, leaving 14 bases between them. The CDR3 is 16 residues long. The germline V gene encodes CDR1 SGHAT and CDR2 FQNNGV. CDR3 DNA sequence: TGTGCCAGCAGCTTAGTGGCTGCGGGACGATCCTACGAGCAGTACTTC. Its translation: CASSLVAAGRSYEQYF.

This rearrangement joins TRBV19 to TRBJ1-5, with D perhaps TRBD1 (6 bases). This CDR3 region has 15 residues. Deletions cut 5 bases from V and 3 bases from J, with 14 bases between. Germline CDR1 and CDR2: LNHDA and SQIVND (reference sequence). CDR3 loop: CASSSDSAYNQPQHF. The CDR3 DNA reads as TGTGCCAGTAGTTCGGACAGCGCCTACAATCAGCCCCAGCATTTT.

The CDR3 region is CASSGEGTGLAFF. The CDR3 DNA follows: TGCGCCAGCAGCGGGGAGGGGACAGGCTTGGCTTTCTTT. The chain is built from TRBV5-1 and TRBJ1-1, with TRBD1 matching over 8 bases. This CDR3 has 13 amino acids. Trimming cost V 4 bases and J 11 bases; bases outside gene matches: 10. Germline V lookup: CDR1 SGHRS, CDR2 YFSETQ.

The rearrangement links TRBV2 to TRBJ1-1; D uncertain. Germline assignment: CDR1 SNHLY and CDR2 FYNNEI. V gave up 5 bases and J gave up 1 base, with 11 bases separating them. CDR3 length: 14 residues. The CDR3 loop reads CASSFSQQNTEAFF. The CDR3 DNA is TGTGCCAGCAGTTTTTCACAGCAGAACACTGAAGCTTTCTTT. The whole variable domain, remainder taken from reference TRBV2 and TRBJ1-1, is EPEVTQTPSHQVTQMGQEVILRCVPISNHLYFYWYRQILGQKVEFLVSFYNNEISEKSEIFDDQFSVERPDGSNFTLKIRSTKLEDSAMYFCASSFSQQNTEAFFGQGTRLTVV.

The V and J genes are TRBV7-9 and TRBJ2-5; D tentatively fits TRBD1 or TRBD2 (5 bases each). This CDR3 is 11 amino acids long. Trimming removed 6 bases from V and 7 bases from J, with 9 bases in between. Germline lookup yields CDR1 SEHNR and CDR2 FQNEAQ (reference sequence). The CDR3 spells CASSSGPTQYF. CDR3 nucleotide sequence: TGTGCCAGCAGTTCGGGACCGACCCAGTACTTC.